This T cell receptor (beta chain) was recovered during a study of cytomegalovirus exposure and HLA in healthy donors. PCR employed 60 Vbeta and 13 Jbeta primers. Only in-frame clones appear in the TCRdb table, and some are missing; sequencing was by immunoSEQ multiplex PCR. Of about 120,000 clones in the sample, less than 10% are singletons; the top ten hold 6% to 7.5%. The CDR3 loop spans 14 amino acids. The ends were cut back, 0 bases at V and 1 base at J, with 4 bases in the middle. In germline, CDR1 is SGHRS, CDR2 YFSETQ. A word on this clone: Within the sample, other DNA sequences also encode this same CDR3.

This sequence originates from a woman aged 40 to 49 in good health and CMV-seropositive. The rearrangement links TRBV5-1 to TRBJ2-2; D is unclear. Sequenced material: PBMCs. The DNA for the CDR3 is TGCGCCAGCAGCTTGGGTCAGAACACCGGGGAGCTGTTTTTT. Its protein is CASSLGQNTGELFF.